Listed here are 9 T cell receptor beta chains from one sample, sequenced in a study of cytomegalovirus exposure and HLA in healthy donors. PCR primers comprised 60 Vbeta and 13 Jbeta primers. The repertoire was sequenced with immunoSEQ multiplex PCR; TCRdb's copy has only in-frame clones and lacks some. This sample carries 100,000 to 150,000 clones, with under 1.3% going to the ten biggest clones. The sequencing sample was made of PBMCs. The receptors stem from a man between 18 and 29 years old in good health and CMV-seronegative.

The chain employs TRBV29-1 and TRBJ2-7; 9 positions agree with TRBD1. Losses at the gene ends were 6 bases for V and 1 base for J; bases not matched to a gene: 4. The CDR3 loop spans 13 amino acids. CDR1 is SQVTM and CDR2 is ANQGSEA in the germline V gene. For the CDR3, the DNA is TGCAGCGTGAGGACAGGGGTATCCTACGAGCAGTACTTC. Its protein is CSVRTGVSYEQYF.

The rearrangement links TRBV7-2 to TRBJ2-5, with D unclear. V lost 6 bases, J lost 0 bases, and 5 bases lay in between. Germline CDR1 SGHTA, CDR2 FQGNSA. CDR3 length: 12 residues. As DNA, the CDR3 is TGTGCCAGCAGTCAAAACCAAGAGACCCAGTACTTC. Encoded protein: CASSQNQETQYF.

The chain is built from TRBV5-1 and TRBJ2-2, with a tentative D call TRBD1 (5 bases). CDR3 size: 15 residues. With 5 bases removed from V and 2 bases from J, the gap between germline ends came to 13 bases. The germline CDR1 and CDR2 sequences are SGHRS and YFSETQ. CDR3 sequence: CASRGDDRNTGELFF. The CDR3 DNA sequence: TGCGCCAGCAGAGGTGACGACAGAAACACCGGGGAGCTGTTTTTT.

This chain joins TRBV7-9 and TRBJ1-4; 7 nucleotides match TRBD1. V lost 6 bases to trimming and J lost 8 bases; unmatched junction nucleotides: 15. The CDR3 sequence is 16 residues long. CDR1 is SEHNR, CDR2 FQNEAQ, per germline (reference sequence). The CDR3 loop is CASRGGKDREAEKLFF. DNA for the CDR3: TGTGCCAGCAGAGGGGGAAAAGACAGGGAGGCGGAAAAACTGTTTTTT.

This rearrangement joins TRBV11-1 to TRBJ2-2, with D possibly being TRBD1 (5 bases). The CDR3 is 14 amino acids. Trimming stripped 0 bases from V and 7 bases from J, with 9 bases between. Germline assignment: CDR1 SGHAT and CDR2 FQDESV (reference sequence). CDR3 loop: CASSLARAGGELFF. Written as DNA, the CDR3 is TGTGCCAGCAGCTTAGCCAGGGCCGGCGGGGAGCTGTTTTTT.

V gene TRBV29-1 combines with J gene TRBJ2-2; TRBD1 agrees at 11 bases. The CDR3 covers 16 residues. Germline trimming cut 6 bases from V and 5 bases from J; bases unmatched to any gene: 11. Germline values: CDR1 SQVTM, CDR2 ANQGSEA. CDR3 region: CSVPGKGQGATGELFF. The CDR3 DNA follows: TGCAGCGTCCCAGGCAAAGGACAGGGGGCGACCGGGGAGCTGTTTTTT.

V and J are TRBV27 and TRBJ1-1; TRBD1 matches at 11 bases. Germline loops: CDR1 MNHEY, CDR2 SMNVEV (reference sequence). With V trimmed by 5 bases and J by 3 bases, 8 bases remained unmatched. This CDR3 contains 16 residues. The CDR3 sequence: CASSPGQGAGDTEAFF. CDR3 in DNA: TGTGCCAGCAGTCCTGGACAGGGGGCAGGGGACACTGAAGCTTTCTTT.

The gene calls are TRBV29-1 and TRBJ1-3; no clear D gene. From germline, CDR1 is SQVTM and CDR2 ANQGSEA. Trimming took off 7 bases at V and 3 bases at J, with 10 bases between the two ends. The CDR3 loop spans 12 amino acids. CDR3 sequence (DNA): TGCAGCGGCCGGGAGAGTGGAAACACCATATATTTT. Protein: CSGRESGNTIYF.

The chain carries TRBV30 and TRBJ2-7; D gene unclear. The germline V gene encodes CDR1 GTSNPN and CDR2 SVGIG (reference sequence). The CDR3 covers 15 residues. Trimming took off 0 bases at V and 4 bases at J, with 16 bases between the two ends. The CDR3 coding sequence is TGTGCCTGGAGTGTACCGGGTTTCTCGGGTTACGAGCAGTACTTC. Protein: CAWSVPGFSGYEQYF.